This T cell receptor (beta chain) stems from a study of blood T cells in healthy people across ages. J gave up 5 bases and V 7 bases, and 11 bases lay outside the gene matches. CDR3 length: 14 amino acids. Germline loops: CDR1 DFQATT, CDR2 SNEGSKA (reference sequence). This clonotype has a count of ten or more. Alongside a J-beta primer mix, a sample-barcoded 5' primer served in a second PCR lasting about 7 to 12 cycles. Unique molecular identifiers of 12 random nucleotides labeled each cDNA. Each CDR3 protein gets one entry after TCRdb re-called the 5' RACE reads with MiXCR. The sample carries more than 750,000 distinct CDR3 sequences, just under 30% recorded once. These data were likewise used in another study, on T cells of mothers and their children. Per that study: Biologically related mothers and children overlapped slightly more than unrelated pairs, a non-significant difference.

The clonotype originates from a woman between 40 and 55 years old in good health. V is TRBV20-1 and J is TRBJ2-3; 8 nucleotides match TRBD2. Material: blood. In DNA, the CDR3 is TGCAGTGTCGTCCCCAGCGGGGGAATAGATACGCAGTATTTT. This encodes CSVVPSGGIDTQYF.